The 20 T cell receptor beta chains presented below share a single source sample, sequenced in a study of blood T cell repertoires in COVID-19 (dated by TCRdb to the early 2020s). Library preparation used the immunoSEQ multiplex PCR assay. TCRdb's version of the immuneACCESS table is confined to in-frame rearrangements and falls short of the full clone set. An unresolved V gene accounts for under half of the shortfall where checked; the remainder is of unknown origin. Within this sample are around 200,000 clones, with 70% to 85% of them counted one time only. Of the sample, about 6.4% is held by the ten largest clones. Material for sequencing was peripheral blood. These receptors all come from a human donor in a cohort sampled during active COVID-19.

CDR3 nucleotide sequence: TGTGCCAGCAGCTTGCGGGACAGGGGAAACAATGAGCAGTTCTTC. This encodes CASSLRDRGNNEQFF. The chain has TRBV13 and TRBJ2-1; TRBD1 aligns across 10 bases. There are 15 residues in the CDR3. J lost 5 bases, V lost 3 bases, and 4 bases had no gene match. Germline loops: CDR1 PRHDT, CDR2 FYEKMQ (reference sequence).

The chain joins TRBV10-3 to TRBJ1-1, with D perhaps matching TRBD1 (5 bases). CDR3 length equals 14 residues. Germline values: CDR1 ENHRY, CDR2 SYGVKD. Trimming cost V 2 bases and J 11 bases, with 18 bases left between them. The CDR3: CAISEAGPAGEAFF. The CDR3 DNA follows: TGTGCCATCAGTGAGGCGGGACCTGCGGGGGAGGCTTTCTTT.

The rearrangement uses TRBV12-3 or TRBV12-4 and TRBJ1-1; 8 nucleotides line up with TRBD1. CDR3 length: 13 residues. The ends lost 5 bases at V and 5 bases at J; junction bases unmatched: 4. CDR3 in amino acids: CASSAYRGTEAFF. CDR3 DNA: TGTGCCAGCAGTGCATACAGGGGGACTGAAGCTTTCTTT.

The CDR3 nucleotides are TGCGCCAGCAGTGGGAGCAGTTCCTACGAGCAGTACTTC. Translating gives CASSGSSSYEQYF. V and J are TRBV10-2 and TRBJ2-7; no reliable D call. Germline V gene lookup returns CDR1 WSHSY and CDR2 SAAADI. V was cut by 4 bases and J by 1 base, with 8 bases left in between. The CDR3 has 13 residues.

The chain uses TRBV3-1 (or the pseudogene TRBV3-2) and TRBJ2-2, with D maybe TRBD1 (5 bases). The CDR3 sequence is 13 residues long. Germline assignment: CDR1 LGHDT and CDR2 YNNKEL (reference sequence). Deletions cut 4 bases from V and 5 bases from J, with 8 bases between. DNA for the CDR3: TGTGCCAGCAGCCCGTCAGGGACCGGGGAGCTGTTTTTT. Its protein is CASSPSGTGELFF.

The V call is TRBV7-9, the J call TRBJ1-2; D possibly corresponds to TRBD1 (6 bases). CDR3 length: 13 amino acids. Deletions cut 0 bases from V and 8 bases from J, with 10 bases between. Germline V lookup: CDR1 SEHNR, CDR2 FQNEAQ (reference sequence). The CDR3 nucleotides are TGTGCCAGCAGCTTAGCACAGGGCGGCGGCTACACCTTC. Its protein is CASSLAQGGGYTF.

The J gene is TRBJ1-3, the V gene TRBV5-1; D is ambiguous. This CDR3 region has 15 residues. Germline loops: CDR1 SGHRS, CDR2 YFSETQ. V was clipped by 4 bases and J by 1 base, with 12 bases between them. The CDR3 protein is CASSEYAGSGNTIYF. As DNA, the CDR3 is TGCGCCAGCAGCGAGTACGCGGGGTCTGGAAACACCATATATTTT.

The genes are TRBV9 and TRBJ1-2; D is perhaps TRBD1 (5 bases). The V end lost 0 bases, the J end lost 6 bases, and 9 bases lay between the germline ends. The CDR3 is 13 amino acids. In germline, CDR1 is SGDLS, CDR2 YYNGEE. In nucleotides, the CDR3 is TGTGCCAGCAGCGTAGGAAGCAGGGATGGCTACACCTTC. Translating it yields CASSVGSRDGYTF. Full variable domain (missing parts from reference TRBV9 and TRBJ1-2): DSGVTQTPKHLITATGQRVTLRCSPRSGDLSVYWYQQSLDQGLQFLIQYYNGEERAKGNILERFSAQQFPDLHSELNLSSLELGDSALYFCASSVGSRDGYTFGSGTRLTVV.

The CDR3 coding sequence is TGTGCCAGCAGCTTAGCCATTACCAGGTTCAATCAGCCCCAGCATTTT. It yields the protein CASSLAITRFNQPQHF. J is TRBJ1-5 and V is TRBV7-2; D uncertain. Trimming cost V 0 bases and J 3 bases, with 12 bases left between them. The CDR3 sequence is 16 residues long. The germline V gene has CDR1 SGHTA and CDR2 FQGNSA.

This clone has only a few counts. Other DNA sequences within the sample encode an identical CDR3. The genes are TRBV7-9 and TRBJ2-7; 7 bases match TRBD1. CDR3 length: 15 residues. With V trimmed by 5 bases and J by 1 base, 8 bases remained unmatched. Germline V gives CDR1 SEHNR, CDR2 FQNEAQ (reference sequence). The CDR3 reads CASSAKTGKSYEQYF. In DNA form, the CDR3 reads TGTGCCAGCAGCGCAAAGACAGGGAAATCCTACGAGCAGTACTTC. Supplemented by reference TRBV7-9 and TRBJ2-7, the full variable domain reads DTGVSQNPRHKITKRGQNVTFRCDPISEHNRLYWYRQTLGQGPEFLTYFQNEAQLEKSRLLSDRFSAERPKGSFSTLEIQRTEQGDSAMYLCASSAKTGKSYEQYFGPGTRLTVT.

This clone came up once. The chain recombines TRBV29-1 with TRBJ2-1; D not certain. Per germline, CDR1 SQVTM and CDR2 ANQGSEA. V lost 2 bases to trimming and J lost 0 bases, with 8 bases between them. The CDR3 extends over 14 amino acids. The CDR3 bases are TGCAGCGTTGAAACCGAGAGCTCCTACAATGAGCAGTTCTTC. Amino acids: CSVETESSYNEQFF.

In this sample, this clone turned up a few times. The chain joins TRBV10-1 to TRBJ2-1, with TRBD2 as a possible D gene (6 bases). CDR1 is WNHNN and CDR2 is SYGVQD in the germline V gene (reference sequence). The CDR3 contains 15 residues. V lost 4 bases, J lost 4 bases, and 14 bases lay in between. Here the CDR3 reads CASSVSGNLYNEQFF. In DNA, the CDR3 is TGCGCCAGCAGTGTTAGCGGAAATCTATACAATGAGCAGTTCTTC.

This chain uses TRBV19 with TRBJ2-2, with 12 bases fitting TRBD2. In germline, CDR1 is LNHDA, CDR2 SQIVND (reference sequence). The CDR3 is made up of 16 amino acids. V trimming: 5 bases; J trimming: 2 bases; junction bases outside the gene matches: 3. CDR3 sequence (DNA): TGTGCCAGTAGTGTGACTAGCGGGGGTAACACCGGGGAGCTGTTTTTT. Amino acid sequence: CASSVTSGGNTGELFF. Full variable domain (rest looked up from reference TRBV19 and TRBJ2-2): DGGITQSPKYLFRKEGQNVTLSCEQNLNHDAMYWYRQDPGQGLRLIYYSQIVNDFQKGDIAEGYSVSREKKESFPLTVTSAQKNPTAFYLCASSVTSGGNTGELFFGEGSRLTVL.

The J gene is TRBJ2-1, the V gene TRBV11-2; D remains ambiguous. Trimming removed 5 bases from V and 8 bases from J, with 22 bases in between. Germline CDR1 and CDR2: SGHAT and FQNNGV. This CDR3 spans 16 amino acids. This CDR3 reads CASSEGVGAFHHEQFF. CDR3 DNA: TGTGCCAGCAGCGAAGGAGTTGGAGCCTTCCATCATGAGCAGTTCTTC.

The V call is TRBV18, the J call TRBJ1-2; 7 positions agree with TRBD1. Germline V gene lookup returns CDR1 KGHSH and CDR2 LQKENI. The CDR3 is 17 amino acids. After removal of 4 bases from V and 1 base from J, the junction contained 12 bases not matched to a gene. The CDR3 sequence: CASSHVGTEIFNYGYTF. CDR3 in DNA: TGTGCCAGCTCACACGTCGGGACAGAAATATTTAACTATGGCTACACCTTC.

The chain uses TRBV7-9 and TRBJ1-2; no definite D call. This CDR3 region has 15 residues. The germline V gene has CDR1 SEHNR and CDR2 FQNEAQ (reference sequence). Trimming cost V 1 base and J 4 bases, with 13 bases left between them. The CDR3 sequence: CASSLGVSTPYGYTF. For the CDR3, the DNA is TGTGCCAGCAGCTTAGGAGTGTCAACTCCCTATGGCTACACCTTC.

The chain uses TRBV6-5 and TRBJ1-5; unclear D gene. The ends were cut back, 8 bases at V and 4 bases at J, with 15 bases in the middle. Germline V lookup: CDR1 MNHEY, CDR2 SVGAGI. The CDR3 consists of 14 residues. The CDR3 bases are TGTGCCAGCTCACCCGGGATCCCTAATCAGCCCCAGCATTTT. It yields the protein CASSPGIPNQPQHF.

The chain recombines TRBV5-4 with TRBJ1-6, with a tentative D call TRBD1 (5 bases). Looked up from germline, CDR1 is SGHNT and CDR2 is YYREEE (reference sequence). The V end was cut by 4 bases, the J end by 9 bases, with 14 bases between. The CDR3 is 14 amino acids. CDR3 in amino acids: CASSRDWGGSPLHF. The DNA of the CDR3 is TGTGCCAGCAGCCGTGACTGGGGGGGTTCACCCCTCCACTTT.

The genes are TRBV5-1 and TRBJ2-1; TRBD2 matches 7 bases. The junction had 3 bases not matched to a gene; V was cut back by 3 bases and J by 0 bases. The CDR3 is 15 residues long. Germline loops: CDR1 SGHRS, CDR2 YFSETQ. Here the CDR3 reads CASSSGGDSYNEQFF. In DNA form, the CDR3 reads TGCGCCAGCAGCTCTGGGGGGGACTCCTACAATGAGCAGTTCTTC.

The chain has TRBV7-9 and TRBJ2-1; TRBD2 aligns across 8 bases. The V gene's germline CDR1 is SEHNR and CDR2 FQNEAQ (reference sequence). This CDR3 comprises 16 residues. V lost 5 bases to trimming and J lost 6 bases; unmatched junction nucleotides: 12. In DNA, the CDR3 is TGTGCCAGCAGCCTCCGCGGGACTAGTGGGCGCAATGAGCAGTTCTTC. The encoded protein is CASSLRGTSGRNEQFF.